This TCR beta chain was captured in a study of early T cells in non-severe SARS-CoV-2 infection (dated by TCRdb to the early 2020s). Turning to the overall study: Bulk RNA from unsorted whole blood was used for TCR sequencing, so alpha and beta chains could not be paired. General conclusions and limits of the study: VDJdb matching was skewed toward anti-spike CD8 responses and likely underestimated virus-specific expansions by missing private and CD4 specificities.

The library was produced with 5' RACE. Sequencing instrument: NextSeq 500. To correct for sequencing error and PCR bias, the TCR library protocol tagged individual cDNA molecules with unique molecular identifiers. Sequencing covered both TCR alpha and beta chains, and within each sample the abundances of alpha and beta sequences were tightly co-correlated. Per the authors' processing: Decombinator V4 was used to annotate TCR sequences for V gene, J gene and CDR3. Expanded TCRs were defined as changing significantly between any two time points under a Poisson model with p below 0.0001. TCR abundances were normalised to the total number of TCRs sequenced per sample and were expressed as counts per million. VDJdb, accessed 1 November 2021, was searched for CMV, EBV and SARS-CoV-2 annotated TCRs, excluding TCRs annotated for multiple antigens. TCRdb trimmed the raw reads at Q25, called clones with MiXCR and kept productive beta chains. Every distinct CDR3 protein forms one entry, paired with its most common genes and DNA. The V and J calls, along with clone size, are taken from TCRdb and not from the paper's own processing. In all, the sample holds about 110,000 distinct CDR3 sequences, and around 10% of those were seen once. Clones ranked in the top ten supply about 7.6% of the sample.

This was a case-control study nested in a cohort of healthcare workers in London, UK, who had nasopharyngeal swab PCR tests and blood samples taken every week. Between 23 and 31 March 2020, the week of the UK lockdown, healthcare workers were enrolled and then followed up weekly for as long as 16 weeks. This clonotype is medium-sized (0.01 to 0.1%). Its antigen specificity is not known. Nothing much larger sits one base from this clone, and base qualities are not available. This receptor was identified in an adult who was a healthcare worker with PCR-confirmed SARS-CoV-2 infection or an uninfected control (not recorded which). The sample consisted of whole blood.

The nucleotide sequence reads TGTGCCAGTAGTATCGGTGAAGCGGAGGGGAGAACCGGGGAGCTGTTTTTT. Its amino acids are CASSIGEAEGRTGELFF. The rearranged chain carries TRBV19 and TRBJ2-2; the D gene is possibly TRBD2, with 6 bases matching. From its cysteine to its phenylalanine, the CDR3 spans 17 amino acids. Only the CDR3 portion is preserved as DNA: 51 bases, with reading frame beginning at the first base. CDR1 and CDR2 were assigned from the germline V gene (reference sequence) as LNHDA and SQIVND. V and J lose 3 bases and 5 bases, and a span of 19 bases separates them.